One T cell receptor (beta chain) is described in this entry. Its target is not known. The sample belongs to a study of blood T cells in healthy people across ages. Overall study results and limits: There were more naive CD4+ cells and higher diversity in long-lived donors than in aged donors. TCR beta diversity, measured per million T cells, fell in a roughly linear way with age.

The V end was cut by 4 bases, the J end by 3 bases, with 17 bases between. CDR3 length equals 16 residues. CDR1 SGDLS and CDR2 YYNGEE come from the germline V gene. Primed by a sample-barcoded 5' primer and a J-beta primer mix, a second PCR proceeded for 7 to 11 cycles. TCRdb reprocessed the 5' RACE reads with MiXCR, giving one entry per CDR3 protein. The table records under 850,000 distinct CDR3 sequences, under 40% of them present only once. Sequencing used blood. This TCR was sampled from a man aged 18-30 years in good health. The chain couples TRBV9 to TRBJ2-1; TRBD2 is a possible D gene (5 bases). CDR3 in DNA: TGTGCCAGCAGCATAGTAAGTCTCGGGGTCTACAATGAGCAGTTCTTC. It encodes CASSIVSLGVYNEQFF.